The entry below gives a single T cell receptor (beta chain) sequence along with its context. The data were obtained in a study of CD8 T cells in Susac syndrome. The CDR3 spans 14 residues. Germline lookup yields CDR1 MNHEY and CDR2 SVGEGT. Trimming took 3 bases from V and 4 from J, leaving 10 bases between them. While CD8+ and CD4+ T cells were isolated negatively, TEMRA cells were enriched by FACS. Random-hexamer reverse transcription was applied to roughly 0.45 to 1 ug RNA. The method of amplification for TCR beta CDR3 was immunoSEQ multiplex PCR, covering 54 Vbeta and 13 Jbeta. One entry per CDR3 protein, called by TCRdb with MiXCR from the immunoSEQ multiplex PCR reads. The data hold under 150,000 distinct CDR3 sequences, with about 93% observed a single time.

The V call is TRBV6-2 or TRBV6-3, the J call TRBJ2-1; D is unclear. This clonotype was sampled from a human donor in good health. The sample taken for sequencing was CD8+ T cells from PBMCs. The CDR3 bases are TGTGCCAGCAGTTATTTATTCTCGTACAATGAGCAGTTCTTC. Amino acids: CASSYLFSYNEQFF.